This T cell receptor beta chain appears in the sequencing data of a study of T-cell memory formation after mild COVID-19. About the study: TCR clusters showed largely donor specificity.

Trimming stripped 5 bases from V and 0 bases from J, with 15 bases between. CDR1 and CDR2 (germline): SGDLS, YYNGEE. The CDR3 totals 15 residues. This clonotype was recorded a few times. cDNA libraries for TCR alpha and TCR beta, carrying sample barcodes and UMIs, came from 5'RACE with constant-segment primers. TCRdb independently ran MiXCR on the 5' RACE reads; one entry per CDR3 protein. The sample includes around 510,000 distinct CDR3 sequences, approximately 21% seen only once; the top ten take 8.4%. This chain connects TRBV9 to TRBJ2-7; maybe TRBD2 (6 bases). The sample taken for sequencing was PBMCs or a T cell subset sorted from them (not recorded which). The sequence came from an adult woman who had mild COVID-19 (a few samples of this study predate the infection). Cell type and time point are not known. CDR3 coding DNA: TGTGCCAGCAGTCCGGGTAGCGGTCTCTCCTACGAGCAGTACTTC. It translates to CASSPGSGLSYEQYF.